What follows are 14 T cell receptor beta chains derived from one specimen sequenced in a study of T cell responses to AZD1222 COVID-19 vaccine (dated by TCRdb to about 2021). Library generation was performed with the immunoSEQ multiplex PCR assay. TCRdb provides this immuneACCESS table in a form limited to in-frame rearrangements. Some clones are lacking; in checked studies, under half of them reflect an unresolved V gene, and why the rest are absent is not known. Recorded for this sample are 75,000 to 85,000 clones; more than 60% of them occurred a single time. The ten biggest clones cover roughly 29% of the sample. Per the publication, the time point label means: about 28 days (+/-7) after the second vaccine dose. The meaning of the sample's treatment or condition label: meningococcal conjugate vaccine given as trial control. The starting material was peripheral blood, obtained 28 days after the second dose of the MenACWY control vaccine. The receptors derive from an adult who received the MenACWY meningococcal vaccine as a control.

The rearrangement uses TRBV11-2 and TRBJ2-1; 9 bases align to TRBD1. This CDR3 is built from 16 residues. J gave up 7 bases and V 5 bases, and 12 bases lay outside the gene matches. CDR1 and CDR2 from the germline V gene are SGHAT and FQNNGV. The CDR3 DNA reads TGTGCCAGCAGCCCCCTGGACAGGGGAATACGGAATGAGCAGTTCTTC. Its translation is CASSPLDRGIRNEQFF.

The chain employs TRBV12-3 or TRBV12-4 and TRBJ2-7, with D uncertain. This CDR3 is 13 amino acids long. Trimming took off 1 base at V and 3 bases at J, with 7 bases between the two ends. CDR3 amino acids: CASSLGVSYEQYF. In DNA, the CDR3 is TGTGCCAGCAGTTTAGGGGTAAGCTACGAGCAGTACTTC.

The chain has TRBV6-1 and TRBJ1-4; the D is unclear. Trimming pared 6 bases from V and 7 bases from J, leaving 12 bases between. The CDR3 has 13 amino acids. The germline gives CDR1 MNHNS, CDR2 SASEGT. The DNA of the CDR3 is TGTGCCAGCAGCTTCGGCCGACTTGAAAAACTGTTTTTT. As protein: CASSFGRLEKLFF.

J is TRBJ1-5 and V is TRBV6-5, with 8 bases lining up with TRBD1. The CDR3 contains 14 residues. From germline, CDR1 is MNHEY and CDR2 SVGAGI. Unmatched junction bases numbered 7, after V lost 6 bases and J lost 6 bases. CDR3 sequence: CASRDQGASQPQHF. As DNA, the CDR3 is TGTGCCAGCAGAGATCAGGGGGCTAGTCAGCCCCAGCATTTT.

The V call is TRBV12-3 or TRBV12-4, the J call TRBJ1-1; a weak D match, TRBD1 (6 bases). CDR3 length: 12 residues. V was clipped by 5 bases and J by 6 bases, with 10 bases between them. The DNA for the CDR3 is TGTGCCAGCAGTCCCCGGACAGCTGAAGCTTTCTTT. This gives the protein CASSPRTAEAFF.

The chain combines TRBV6-6 with TRBJ1-3; no definite D call. This CDR3 comprises 13 residues. Germline loops: CDR1 MNHNY, CDR2 SVGAGI (reference sequence). The germline V and J ends were trimmed by 5 bases and 0 bases, with 5 bases remaining between them. CDR3 region: CASSTVSGNTIYF. The CDR3 DNA follows: TGTGCCAGCAGTACAGTCTCTGGAAACACCATATATTTT.

As regards this clone: At one of its ends the junction is not consistent with the germline gene, which may arise from a read error. The rearrangement uses TRBV7-7 and TRBJ2-2; tentatively, D is TRBD1 or TRBD2 (5 bases each). The CDR3 sequence is 14 residues long. CDR1 is SSHAT, CDR2 FNYEAQ, per germline (reference sequence). CDR3 protein: CASSLGVNTGELFF. The CDR3 DNA reads as TGTGCTAGCAGCCTGGGGGTTAACACCGGGGAGCTGTTTTTT. The variable domain in full, completed from reference TRBV7-7 and TRBJ2-2, reads GAGVSQSPRYKVTKRGQDVTLRCDPISSHATLYWYQQALGQGPEFLTYFNYEAQPDKSGLPSDRFSAERPEGSISTLTIQRTEQRDSAMYRCASSLGVNTGELFFGEGSRLTVL.

The rearrangement joins TRBV6-4 to TRBJ1-5; no clear D gene. This CDR3 spans 15 amino acids. V was pared by 10 bases and J by 4 bases, with 20 bases between. Germline V gene sequence: CDR1 MRHNA, CDR2 SNTAGT. The CDR3: CAIIQGRLRNQPQHF. The CDR3 DNA sequence: TGTGCCATCATTCAAGGCAGGTTAAGAAATCAGCCCCAGCATTTT.

CDR3 DNA: TGTGCCAGCAGCTTGGGACAGGGTCAGTTTGGCTACACCTTC. It is translated as CASSLGQGQFGYTF. V is TRBV5-6 and J is TRBJ1-2; 7 bases are a match to TRBD1. The CDR3 length is 14 residues. Trimming cost V 0 bases and J 7 bases; bases outside gene matches: 6. Germline assignment: CDR1 SGHDT and CDR2 YYEEEE.

V and J are TRBV30 and TRBJ1-1, with D unclear. The germline V and J ends were trimmed by 0 bases and 1 base, with 9 bases remaining between them. Germline values: CDR1 GTSNPN, CDR2 SVGIG (reference sequence). This CDR3 has 14 residues. In DNA form, the CDR3 reads TGTGCCTGGAGTGTAGGCAGGAAGAACACTGAAGCTTTCTTT. This encodes CAWSVGRKNTEAFF.

About this clone itself: The junction differs from germline at one of its ends, possibly a read error. V gene TRBV30 combines with J gene TRBJ1-4; possibly TRBD1 for D (6 bases). The CDR3 is made up of 12 amino acids. Germline CDR1 and CDR2: GTSNPN and SVGIG (reference sequence). CDR3 DNA: TGTGCCTGGAGGAACGGGGTACAGGGACCTCATTTT. Translated: CAWRNGVQGPHF.

This rearrangement joins TRBV30 to TRBJ2-3; D remains ambiguous. CDR3 size: 12 residues. The V gene lost 2 bases and the J gene lost 2 bases, with 5 bases spanning the gap. The germline CDR1 and CDR2 sequences are GTSNPN and SVGIG (reference sequence). In nucleotides, the CDR3 is TGTGCCTGGAGTATCCTCACAGATACGCAGTATTTT. Its protein is CAWSILTDTQYF.

This clone was counted only a few times. The junction and the germline gene differ at one end; a read error may be behind it. The chain recombines TRBV7-7 with TRBJ2-2; 12 bases are a match to TRBD1. From germline, CDR1 is SSHAT and CDR2 FNYEAQ (reference sequence). CDR3 size: 15 residues. CDR3 nucleotide sequence: TGTGCTAGCAGCCCCGGGACAGGGGGCTTAGGGGAGCTGTTTTTT. This codes for CASSPGTGGLGELFF. Full variable domain (remainder filled in from reference TRBV7-7 and TRBJ2-2): GAGVSQSPRYKVTKRGQDVTLRCDPISSHATLYWYQQALGQGPEFLTYFNYEAQPDKSGLPSDRFSAERPEGSISTLTIQRTEQRDSAMYRCASSPGTGGLGELFFGEGSRLTVL.

This rearrangement joins TRBV28 to TRBJ2-6; D might be TRBD1 (5 bases). Trimming pared 7 bases from V and 4 bases from J, leaving 23 bases between. CDR3 length: 18 amino acids. The germline gives CDR1 MDHEN, CDR2 SYDVKM. CDR3 in amino acids: CASTSMSGITSGANVLTF. The CDR3 DNA sequence: TGTGCCAGCACCAGCATGTCAGGGATTACATCCGGGGCCAACGTCCTGACTTTC.